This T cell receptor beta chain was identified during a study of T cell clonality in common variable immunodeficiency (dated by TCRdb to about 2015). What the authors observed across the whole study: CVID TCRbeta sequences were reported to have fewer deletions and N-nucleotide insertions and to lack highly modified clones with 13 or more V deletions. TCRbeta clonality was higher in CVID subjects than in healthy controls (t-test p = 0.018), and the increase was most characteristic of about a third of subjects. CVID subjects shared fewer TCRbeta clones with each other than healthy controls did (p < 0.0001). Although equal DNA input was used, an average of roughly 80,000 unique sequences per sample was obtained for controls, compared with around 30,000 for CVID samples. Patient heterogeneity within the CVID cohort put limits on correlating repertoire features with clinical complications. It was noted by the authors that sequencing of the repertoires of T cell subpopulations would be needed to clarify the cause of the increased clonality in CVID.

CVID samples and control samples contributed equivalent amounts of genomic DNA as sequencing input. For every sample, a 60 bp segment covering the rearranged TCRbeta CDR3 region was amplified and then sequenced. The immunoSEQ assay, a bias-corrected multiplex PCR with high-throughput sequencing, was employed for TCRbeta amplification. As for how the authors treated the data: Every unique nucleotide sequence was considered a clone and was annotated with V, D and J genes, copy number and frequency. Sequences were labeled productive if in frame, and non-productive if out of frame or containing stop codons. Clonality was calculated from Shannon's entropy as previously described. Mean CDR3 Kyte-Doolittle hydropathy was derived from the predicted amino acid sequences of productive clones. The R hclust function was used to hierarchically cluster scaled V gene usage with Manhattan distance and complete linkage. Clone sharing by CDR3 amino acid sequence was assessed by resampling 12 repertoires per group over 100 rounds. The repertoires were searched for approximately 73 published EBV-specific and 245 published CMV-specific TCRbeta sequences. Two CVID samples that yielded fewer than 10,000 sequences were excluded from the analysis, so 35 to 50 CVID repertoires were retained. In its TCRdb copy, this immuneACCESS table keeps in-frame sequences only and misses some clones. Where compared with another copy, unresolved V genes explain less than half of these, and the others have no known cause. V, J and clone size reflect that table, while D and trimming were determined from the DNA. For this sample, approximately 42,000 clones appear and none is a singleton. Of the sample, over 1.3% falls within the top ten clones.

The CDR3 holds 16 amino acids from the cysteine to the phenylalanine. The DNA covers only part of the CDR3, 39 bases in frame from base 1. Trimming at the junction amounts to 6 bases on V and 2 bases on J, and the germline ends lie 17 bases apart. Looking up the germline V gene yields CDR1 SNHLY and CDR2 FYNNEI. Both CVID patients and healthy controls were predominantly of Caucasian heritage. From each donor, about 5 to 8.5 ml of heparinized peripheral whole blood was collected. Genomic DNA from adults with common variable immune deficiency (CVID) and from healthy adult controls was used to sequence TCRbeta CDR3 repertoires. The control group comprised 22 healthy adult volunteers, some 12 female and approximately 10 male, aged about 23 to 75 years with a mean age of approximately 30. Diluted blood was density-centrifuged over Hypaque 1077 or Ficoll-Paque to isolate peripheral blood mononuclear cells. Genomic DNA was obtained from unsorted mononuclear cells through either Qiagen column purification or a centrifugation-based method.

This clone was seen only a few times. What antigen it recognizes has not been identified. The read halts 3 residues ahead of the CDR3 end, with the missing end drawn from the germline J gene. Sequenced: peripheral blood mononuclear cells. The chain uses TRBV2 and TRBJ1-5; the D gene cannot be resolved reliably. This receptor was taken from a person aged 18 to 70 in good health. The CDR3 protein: CASSPVGDRRNQPQHF. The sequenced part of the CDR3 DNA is TGTGCCAGCAGCCCCGTCGGGGATCGTCGCAATCAGCCC.